This T cell receptor (beta chain) came from a study of blood T cells in healthy people across ages. Then a second PCR, running roughly 6 to 11 cycles, was carried out with a sample-barcoded 5' primer and a J-beta primer mix. TCRdb re-derived calls from the 5' RACE reads in MiXCR, one entry per CDR3 protein. Here the sample spans fewer than 1 million distinct CDR3 sequences, around 42% being singletons. Trimming stripped 2 bases from V and 5 bases from J, with 15 bases between. The CDR3 contains 15 residues. This TCR was sampled from a man aged 60 to 75 in good health. V gene TRBV12-3 or TRBV12-4 combines with J gene TRBJ1-1; weak D call: TRBD1 (5 bases). The sample taken for sequencing was blood. The CDR3 here is CASSLQGGGSTEAFF. CDR3 bases: TGTGCCAGCAGTTTACAGGGTGGGGGTTCAACTGAAGCTTTCTTT.